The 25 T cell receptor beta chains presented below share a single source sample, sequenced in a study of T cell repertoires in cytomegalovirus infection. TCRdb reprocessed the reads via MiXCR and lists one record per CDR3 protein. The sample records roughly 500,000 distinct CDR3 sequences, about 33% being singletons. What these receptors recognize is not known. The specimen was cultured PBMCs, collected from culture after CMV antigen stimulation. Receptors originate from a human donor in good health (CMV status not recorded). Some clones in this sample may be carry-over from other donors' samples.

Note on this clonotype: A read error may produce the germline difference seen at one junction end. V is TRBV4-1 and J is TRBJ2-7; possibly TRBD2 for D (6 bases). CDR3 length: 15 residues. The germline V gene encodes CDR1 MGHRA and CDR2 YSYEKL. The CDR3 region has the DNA TGTGCCAGCAGCCAATACCGGGACTTGACCTACGAGCAGTACTTC. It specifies CASSQYRDLTYEQYF.

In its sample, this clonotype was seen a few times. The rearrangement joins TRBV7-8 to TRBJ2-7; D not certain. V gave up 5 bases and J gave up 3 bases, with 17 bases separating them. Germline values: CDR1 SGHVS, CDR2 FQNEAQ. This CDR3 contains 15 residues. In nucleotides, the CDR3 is TGTGCCAGCAGCGGAAGTTACTCCGCTTTCTACGAGCAGTACTTC. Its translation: CASSGSYSAFYEQYF.

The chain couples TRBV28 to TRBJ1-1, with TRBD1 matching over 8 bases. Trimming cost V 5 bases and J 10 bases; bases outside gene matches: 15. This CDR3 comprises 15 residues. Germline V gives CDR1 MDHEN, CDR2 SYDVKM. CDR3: CASSGLAGTGEVAFF. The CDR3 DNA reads TGTGCCAGCAGTGGACTTGCCGGGACAGGAGAGGTAGCTTTCTTT. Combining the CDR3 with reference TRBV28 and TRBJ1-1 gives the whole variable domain DVKVTQSSRYLVKRTGEKVFLECVQDMDHENMFWYRQDPGLGLRLIYFSYDVKMKEKGDIPEGYSVSREKKERFSLILESASTNQTSMYLCASSGLAGTGEVAFFGQGTRLTVV.

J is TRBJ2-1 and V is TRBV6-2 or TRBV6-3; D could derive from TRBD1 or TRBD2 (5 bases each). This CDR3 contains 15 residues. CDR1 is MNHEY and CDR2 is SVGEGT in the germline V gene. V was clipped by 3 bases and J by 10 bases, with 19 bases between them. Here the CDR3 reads CASSYGDARISEQFF. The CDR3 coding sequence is TGTGCCAGCAGTTATGGGGACGCCAGAATCAGCGAGCAGTTCTTC.

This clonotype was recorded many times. The CDR3 DNA is TGTGCCAGCAGCCCAGGACTAGCCAAAAACATTCAGTACTTC. As protein: CASSPGLAKNIQYF. The rearrangement uses TRBV7-2 and TRBJ2-4; weak D call: TRBD2 (5 bases). V lost 5 bases to trimming and J lost 0 bases, with 8 bases between them. CDR1 and CDR2 from the germline V gene are SGHTA and FQGNSA. This CDR3 comprises 14 residues.

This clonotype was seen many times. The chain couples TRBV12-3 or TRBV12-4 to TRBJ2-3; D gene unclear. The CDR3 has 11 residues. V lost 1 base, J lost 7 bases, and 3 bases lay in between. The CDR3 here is CASSLEYTQYF. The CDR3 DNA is TGTGCCAGCAGTTTAGAGTATACGCAGTATTTT.

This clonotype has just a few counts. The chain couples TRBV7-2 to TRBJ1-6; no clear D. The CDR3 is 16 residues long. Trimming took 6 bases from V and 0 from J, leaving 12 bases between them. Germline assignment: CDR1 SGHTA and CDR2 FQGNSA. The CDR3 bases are TGTGCCAGCAGTAATAGACCGAGCTCCTATAATTCACCCCTCCACTTT. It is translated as CASSNRPSSYNSPLHF.

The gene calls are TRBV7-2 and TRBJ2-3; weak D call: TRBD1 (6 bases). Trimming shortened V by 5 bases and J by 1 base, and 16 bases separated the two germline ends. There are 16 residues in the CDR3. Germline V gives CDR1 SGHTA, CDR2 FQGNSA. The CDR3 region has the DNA TGTGCCAGCAGCCCCACCATGGACAGACGCACAGATACGCAGTATTTT. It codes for CASSPTMDRRTDTQYF. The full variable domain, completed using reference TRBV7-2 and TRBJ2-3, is GAGVSQSPSNKVTEKGKDVELRCDPISGHTALYWYRQSLGQGLEFLIYFQGNSAPDKSGLPSDRFSAERTGGSVSTLTIQRTQQEDSAVYLCASSPTMDRRTDTQYFGPGTRLTVL.

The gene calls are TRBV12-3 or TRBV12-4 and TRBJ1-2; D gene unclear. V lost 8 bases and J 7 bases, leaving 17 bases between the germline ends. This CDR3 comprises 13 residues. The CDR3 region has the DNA TGTGCCAGCCTTTCGGACGGGATTAGTGGCTACACCTTC. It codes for CASLSDGISGYTF.

DNA for the CDR3: TGCAGCGTTGACCCTCGACAGTCCTACAATGAGCAGTTCTTC. Its protein is CSVDPRQSYNEQFF. The rearrangement links TRBV29-1 to TRBJ2-1; tentative D call: TRBD1 (5 bases). The CDR3 loop spans 14 amino acids. V lost 3 bases to trimming and J lost 1 base, with 10 bases between them. The germline V gene encodes CDR1 SQVTM and CDR2 ANQGSEA.

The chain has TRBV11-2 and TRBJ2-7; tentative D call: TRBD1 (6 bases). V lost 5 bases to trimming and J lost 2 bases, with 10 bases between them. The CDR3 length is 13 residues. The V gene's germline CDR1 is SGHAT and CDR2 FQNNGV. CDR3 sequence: CASSPEGAYEQYV. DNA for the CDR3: TGTGCCAGCAGCCCTGAGGGGGCCTACGAGCAGTACGTC.

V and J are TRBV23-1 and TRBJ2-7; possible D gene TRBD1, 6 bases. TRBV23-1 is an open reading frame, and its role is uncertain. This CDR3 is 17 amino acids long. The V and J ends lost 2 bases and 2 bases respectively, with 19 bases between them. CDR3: CASSQIHYRVWAYEQYV. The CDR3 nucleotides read TGCGCCAGCAGTCAAATTCACTACAGGGTTTGGGCCTACGAGCAGTACGTC.

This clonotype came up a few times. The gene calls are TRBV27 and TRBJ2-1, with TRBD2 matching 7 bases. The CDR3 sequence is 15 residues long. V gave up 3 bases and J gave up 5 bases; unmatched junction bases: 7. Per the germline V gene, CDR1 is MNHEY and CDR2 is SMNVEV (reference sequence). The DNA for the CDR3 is TGTGCCAGCAGTTTCTCGGGAGGCCCCCACAATGAGCAGTTCTTC. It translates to CASSFSGGPHNEQFF.

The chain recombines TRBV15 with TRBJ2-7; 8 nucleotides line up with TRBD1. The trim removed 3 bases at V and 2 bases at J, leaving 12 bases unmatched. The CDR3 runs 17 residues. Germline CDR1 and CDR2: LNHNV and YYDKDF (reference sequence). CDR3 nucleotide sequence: TGTGCCACCAGCAGCAGAACTAGCAACAGGGGGGCCTACGAGCAGTACTTC. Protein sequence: CATSSRTSNRGAYEQYF. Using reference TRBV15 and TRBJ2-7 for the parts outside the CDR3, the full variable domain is DAMVIQNPRYQVTQFGKPVTLSCSQTLNHNVMYWYQQKSSQAPKLLFHYYDKDFNNEADTPDNFQSRRPNTSFCFLDIRSPGLGDTAMYLCATSSRTSNRGAYEQYFGPGTRLTVT.

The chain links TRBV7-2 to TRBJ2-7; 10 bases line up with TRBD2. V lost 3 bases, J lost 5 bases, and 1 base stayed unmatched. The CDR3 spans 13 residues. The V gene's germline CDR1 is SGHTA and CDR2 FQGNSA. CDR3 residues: CASSFGLADEQYV. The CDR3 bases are TGTGCCAGCAGCTTCGGACTAGCGGACGAGCAGTACGTC.

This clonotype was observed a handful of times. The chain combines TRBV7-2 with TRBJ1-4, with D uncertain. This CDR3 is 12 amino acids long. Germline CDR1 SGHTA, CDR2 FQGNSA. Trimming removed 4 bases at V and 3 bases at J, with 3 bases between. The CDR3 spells CASSYANEKLFF. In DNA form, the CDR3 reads TGTGCCAGCAGCTACGCTAATGAAAAACTGTTTTTT.

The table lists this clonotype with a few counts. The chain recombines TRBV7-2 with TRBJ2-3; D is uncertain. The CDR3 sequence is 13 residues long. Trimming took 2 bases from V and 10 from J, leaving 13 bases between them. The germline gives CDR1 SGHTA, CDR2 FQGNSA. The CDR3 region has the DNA TGTGCCAGCAGCTTAAGGTCAAAACGGGCGCAGTATTTT. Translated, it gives CASSLRSKRAQYF.

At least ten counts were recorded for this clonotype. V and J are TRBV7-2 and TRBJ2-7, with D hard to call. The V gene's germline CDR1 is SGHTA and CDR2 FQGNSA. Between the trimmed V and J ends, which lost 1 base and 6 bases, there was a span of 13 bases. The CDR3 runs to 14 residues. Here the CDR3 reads CASSLVPTGSEQYF. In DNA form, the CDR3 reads TGTGCCAGCAGCTTAGTGCCCACCGGAAGCGAGCAGTACTTC.

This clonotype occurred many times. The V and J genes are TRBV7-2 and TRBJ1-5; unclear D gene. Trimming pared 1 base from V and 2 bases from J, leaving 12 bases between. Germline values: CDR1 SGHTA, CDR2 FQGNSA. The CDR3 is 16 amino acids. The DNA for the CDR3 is TGTGCCAGCAGCTTAGGCCCGGCAGCGGGCAATCAGCCCCAGCATTTT. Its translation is CASSLGPAAGNQPQHF.

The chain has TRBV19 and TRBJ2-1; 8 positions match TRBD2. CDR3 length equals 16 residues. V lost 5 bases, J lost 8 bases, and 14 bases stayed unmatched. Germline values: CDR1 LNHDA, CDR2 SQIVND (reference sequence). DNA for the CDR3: TGTGCCAGTAGTCTTGCGGGAGGTCGGGCATTGGATGAGCAGTTCTTC. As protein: CASSLAGGRALDEQFF.

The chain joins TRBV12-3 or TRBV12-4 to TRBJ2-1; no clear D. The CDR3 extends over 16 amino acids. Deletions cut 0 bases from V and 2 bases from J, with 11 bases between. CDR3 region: CASSLAVAGPYNEQFF. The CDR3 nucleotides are TGTGCCAGCAGTTTAGCGGTGGCAGGTCCCTACAATGAGCAGTTCTTC.

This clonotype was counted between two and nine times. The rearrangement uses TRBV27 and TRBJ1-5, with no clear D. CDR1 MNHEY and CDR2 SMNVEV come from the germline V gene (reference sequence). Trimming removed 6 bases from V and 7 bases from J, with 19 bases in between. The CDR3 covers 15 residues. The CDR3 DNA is TGTGCCAGCAGCTTACCTGGACTCCGGAAACAGCCCCAGCATTTT. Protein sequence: CASSLPGLRKQPQHF.

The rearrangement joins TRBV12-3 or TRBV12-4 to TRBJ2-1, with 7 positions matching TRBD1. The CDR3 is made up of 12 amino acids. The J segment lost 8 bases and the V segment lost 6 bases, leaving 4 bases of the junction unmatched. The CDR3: CASSKTGYEQFF. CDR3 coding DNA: TGTGCCAGCAGCAAGACAGGGTATGAGCAGTTCTTC.

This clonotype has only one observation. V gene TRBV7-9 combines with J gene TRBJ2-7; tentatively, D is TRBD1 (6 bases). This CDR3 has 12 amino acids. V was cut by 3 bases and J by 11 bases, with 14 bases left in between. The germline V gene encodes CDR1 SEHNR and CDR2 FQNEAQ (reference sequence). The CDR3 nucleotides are TGTGCCAGCAGCTTGGACAGTCAAAAGAAGTACTTC. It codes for CASSLDSQKKYF.

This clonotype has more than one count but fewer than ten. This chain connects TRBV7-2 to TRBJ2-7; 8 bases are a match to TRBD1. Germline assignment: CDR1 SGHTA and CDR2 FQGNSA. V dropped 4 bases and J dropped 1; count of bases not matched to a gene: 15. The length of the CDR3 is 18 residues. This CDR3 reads CASSSPGRTGPKSYEQYV. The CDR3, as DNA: TGTGCCAGCAGCTCCCCAGGACGGACAGGGCCCAAATCCTACGAGCAGTACGTC.